This T cell receptor (beta chain) is from a study of Graves' ophthalmopathy and Graves' hyperthyroidism. This clonotype was counted between two and nine times. Its antigen remains unidentified. General study points: Most thyroid clonotypes with frequency above 0.001 were detected in blood too.

The study amplified TCR beta CDR3 regions using RNA transcripts. After a first-round RT-PCR with HTBI primers, a second-round multiplex PCR was run. TCRdb reprocessed the multiplex PCR reads with MiXCR, giving one entry per CDR3 protein. Among about 480,000 distinct CDR3 sequences listed, approximately 14% were seen once. Fresh peripheral blood (approximately 9.5 ml) yielded the PBMCs. The origin of this receptor is a woman aged 30 to 39 with Graves' ophthalmopathy. The sequenced sample consisted of blood.

CDR3 nucleotide sequence: TGTGCCAGTAGTACCACAGAGCCCCAGCATTTT. Protein sequence: CASSTTEPQHF. J is TRBJ1-5 and V is TRBV19, with D hard to call. CDR3 size: 11 residues. CDR1 is LNHDA, CDR2 SQIVND, per germline (reference sequence). The V end lost 4 bases, the J end lost 8 bases, and 6 bases lay between the germline ends.